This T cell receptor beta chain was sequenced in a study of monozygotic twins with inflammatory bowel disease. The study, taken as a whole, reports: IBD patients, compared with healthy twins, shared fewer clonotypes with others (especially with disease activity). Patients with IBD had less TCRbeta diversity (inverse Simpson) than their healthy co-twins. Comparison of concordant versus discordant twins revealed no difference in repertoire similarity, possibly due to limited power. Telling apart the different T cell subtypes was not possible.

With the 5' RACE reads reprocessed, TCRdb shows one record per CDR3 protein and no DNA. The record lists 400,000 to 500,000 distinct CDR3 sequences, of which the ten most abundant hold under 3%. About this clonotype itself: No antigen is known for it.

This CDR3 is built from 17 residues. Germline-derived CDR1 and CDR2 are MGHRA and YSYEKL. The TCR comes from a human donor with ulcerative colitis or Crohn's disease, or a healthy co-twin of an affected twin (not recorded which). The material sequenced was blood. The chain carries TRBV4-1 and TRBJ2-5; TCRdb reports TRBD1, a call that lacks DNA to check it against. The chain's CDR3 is CASSLLGGSLRAETQYF.